These T cell receptor beta chains were read from a single sample in a study of cytomegalovirus exposure and HLA in healthy donors. TCRdb's copy holds only in-frame clones and misses some; the assay was immunoSEQ multiplex PCR. The data hold about 110,000 clones, with 55% to 75% observed a single time. Sequences were obtained from PBMCs. Every receptor here comes from a woman in her 70s in good health and CMV-seropositive. Both conserved end residues are part of each CDR3. A D gene is named only where the DNA matches it firmly. Not every row has a clone size; where given, it reads once, few, many or a size class.

J | length | V | size | D | DNA | CDR3
TRBJ1-4 | 13 | TRBV10-2 | . | . | TGCGCCAGCAGAGGACAGCCTAATGAAAAACTGTTTTTT | CASRGQPNEKLFF
TRBJ2-3 | 15 | TRBV30 | . | TRBD2 | TGTGCCTGGAGTAGGCTAGCGGGGACGACAGATACGCAGTATTTT | CAWSRLAGTTDTQYF
TRBJ1-1 | 12 | TRBV7-9 | . | . | TGTGCCAGCAGCTTTGGGGCGAGGGAAGCTTTCTTT | CASSFGAREAFF
TRBJ2-7 | 19 | TRBV11-2 | . | . | TGTGCCAGCAGCCACCCCCCAGGGGCGGGCGACGCAATCTCCTACGAGCAGTACTTC | CASSHPPGAGDAISYEQYF
TRBJ1-2 | 14 | TRBV5-6 | . | TRBD1 | TGTGCCAGCAGCGATGGACAGGCGAACTATGGCTACACCTTC | CASSDGQANYGYTF
TRBJ1-1 | 14 | TRBV30 | . | . | TGTGCCTGGAGTGTACTAGGGCTTGGCACTGAAGCTTTCTTT | CAWSVLGLGTEAFF
TRBJ2-1 | 19 | TRBV11-3 | . | TRBD2 | TGTGCCAGCAGCTTAGGGCTAGCGGGGGGCCCGTTGGGGAATTTAGAGCAGTTCTTC | CASSLGLAGGPLGNLEQFF
TRBJ2-5 | 16 | TRBV5-4 | few | . | TGTGCCAGCAGCTTGGATAGCCACAGGGTACAAGAGACCCAGTACTTC | CASSLDSHRVQETQYF
TRBJ2-5 | 16 | TRBV7-2 | . | TRBD1 | TGTGCCAGCAGCCAAGACGGGACAGGGGTTTTCGAGACCCAGTACTTC | CASSQDGTGVFETQYF
TRBJ1-1 | 15 | TRBV5-1 | . | . | TGCGCCAGCAGCACATCTGACCCGGGGTGGACTGAAGCTTTCTTT | CASSTSDPGWTEAFF
TRBJ2-3 | 16 | TRBV5-1 | few | TRBD1 | TGCGCCAGCAGCTTGGAACTAGACAGGGCCACAGATACGCAGTATTTT | CASSLELDRATDTQYF
TRBJ1-3 | 15 | TRBV5-1 | . | . | TGCGCCAGCAGCTTGGGGCAGGGGAACGGAAACACCATATATTTT | CASSLGQGNGNTIYF
TRBJ1-1 | 15 | TRBV6-5 | . | . | TGTGCCAGCAGTTATACCGTCGGGGGGAACACTGAAGCTTTCTTT | CASSYTVGGNTEAFF
TRBJ1-4 | 15 | TRBV4-1 | . | . | TGCGCCAGCAGCCAAGATTTAGGGGCTAATGAAAAACTGTTTTTT | CASSQDLGANEKLFF